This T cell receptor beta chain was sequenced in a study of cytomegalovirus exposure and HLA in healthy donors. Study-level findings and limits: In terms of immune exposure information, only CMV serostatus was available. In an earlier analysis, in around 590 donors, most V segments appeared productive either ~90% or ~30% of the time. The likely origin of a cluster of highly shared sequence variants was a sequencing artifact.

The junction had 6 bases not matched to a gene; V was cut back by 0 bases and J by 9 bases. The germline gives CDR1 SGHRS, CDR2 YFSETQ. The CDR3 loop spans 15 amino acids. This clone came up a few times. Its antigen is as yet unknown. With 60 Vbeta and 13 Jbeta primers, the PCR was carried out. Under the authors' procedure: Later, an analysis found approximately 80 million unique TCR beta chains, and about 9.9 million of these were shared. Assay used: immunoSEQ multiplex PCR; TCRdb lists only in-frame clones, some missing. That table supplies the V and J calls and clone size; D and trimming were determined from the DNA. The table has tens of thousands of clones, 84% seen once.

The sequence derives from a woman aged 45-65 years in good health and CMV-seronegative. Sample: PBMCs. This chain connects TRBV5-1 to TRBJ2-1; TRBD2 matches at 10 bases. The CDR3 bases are TGCGCCAGCAGCTTGGAGCTAGCGGGAGCGAGTGAGCAGTTCTTC. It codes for CASSLELAGASEQFF.